The text below deals with one T cell receptor beta chain. Sequenced by immunoSEQ multiplex PCR; TCRdb stores in-frame clones only, minus some. The profile shows 150,000 or so clones, more than 80% of them singletons. V lost 6 bases to trimming and J lost 8 bases, with 16 bases between them. The CDR3 loop spans 13 amino acids. The V gene's germline CDR1 is LNHDA and CDR2 SQIVND (reference sequence). The data belong to a study of control samples from healthy donors and cancer patients. Sequenced: blood. V is TRBV19 and J is TRBJ1-2; D possibly corresponds to TRBD1 (5 bases). The receptor was isolated from a man aged 40-49 years in good health. CDR3 sequence: CASRGDGLGGYTF. For the CDR3, the DNA is TGTGCCAGTAGAGGGGACGGCCTCGGAGGCTACACCTTC.